What follows is one T cell receptor beta chain and its context. Its antigen is undetermined. Authors' methods: Owing to the provision of junction-only sequences devoid of quality scores by immunoSEQ, filtering differed. Method: immunoSEQ multiplex PCR; TCRdb's copy keeps in-frame clones and lacks some. V and J calls and clone size are those listed in that table; D and trimming were worked out from the DNA. The data hold approximately 470,000 clones, with almost 80% observed a single time. Germline V gene sequence: CDR1 SGHVS, CDR2 FNYEAQ. The V end lost 6 bases, the J end lost 3 bases, and 15 bases lay between the germline ends. The CDR3 runs to 14 residues. Healthy and HIV-negative, the adult donors had no recent acute infections or vaccinations. The unsorted samples had approximately 90 million PBMCs used for genomic DNA. These data come from a study of shared clonotypes between healthy human individuals. Overall study results and limits: In this cohort, only blood was sampled, and tissue repertoires likely differ.

This chain joins TRBV7-6 and TRBJ2-7; D might be TRBD2 (5 bases). The clonotype originates from a woman aged 40 to 50 in good health. Some clones in this sample may be carry-over from other donors' samples. Sample: PBMCs. The CDR3 DNA is TGTGCCAGCAGTCCTGGACTCGGGAACTACGAGCAGTACTTC. This translates into CASSPGLGNYEQYF.